This T cell receptor (beta chain) was found in a study of siplizumab effects on memory and regulatory T cells. Notes on the study in general: Siplizumab conditions gave an average of around 65% Treg-derived mappable alloreactive CD4+ clones, versus about 25% for controls. Fewer alloreactive sequences mapped to unstimulated CD4+ memory cells under siplizumab. Sequences below about 10^-5 frequency were poorly captured, and few alloreactive clones mapped to unstimulated subsets.

Details on this clone: The antigen remains undetermined.

Data came from immunoSEQ multiplex PCR; TCRdb stores just in-frame clones and leaves some out. The table records 70,000 or so clones, 75% to 95% of them present only once. V trimming: 4 bases; J trimming: 5 bases; junction bases outside the gene matches: 12. The germline gives CDR1 SGHRS, CDR2 YFSETQ. There are 18 residues in the CDR3. This chain connects TRBV5-1 to TRBJ2-1, with TRBD2 identical over 13 bases. The sequenced sample was CD8+ T cells sorted from blood. This TCR derives from a human donor in good health. The DNA of the CDR3 is TGCGCCAGCAGCCTGACGAGATATGGACTAGCGGGGGACAATGAGCAGTTCTTC. It is translated as CASSLTRYGLAGDNEQFF.